This T cell receptor (beta chain) was profiled in a study of T-cell reconstitution after alpha-beta-depleted transplantation in children. Unique molecular identifiers were built into the TCRbeta library. TCRdb called the PCR reads again in MiXCR, with one record for every CDR3 protein. The sample carries about 870,000 distinct CDR3 sequences, 16% recorded once. Whole-study results and caveats: Recipient T cells and thymic progenitors that survived gave rise to the high TCRbeta diversity observed at day 60 in some patients. Several hundred rapidly expanded clones from non-depleted graft cells reportedly supplied alpha-beta T cells about two months post-transplant.

The ends lost 3 bases at V and 4 bases at J; junction bases unmatched: 4. The CDR3 spans 15 residues. Germline-derived CDR1 and CDR2 are KGHDR and SFDVKD. This clonotype qualifies as medium-sized. What it binds is not known. The genes are TRBV24-1 and TRBJ2-5, with TRBD2 matching 10 bases. The specimen was PBMCs, mostly from graft donor cells, collected 360 days after TCRalphabeta/CD19-depleted stem cell transplant. This TCR was recovered from a male patient aged 5 to 17 who had a stem cell transplant for acute lymphoblastic leukemia, so the T cells may come from the graft donor. CDR3 nucleotides: TGTGCCACCAGTGATCGGACTAGCGGCGGAGAGACCCAGTACTTC. Translated, it gives CATSDRTSGGETQYF.